The present entry profiles one T cell receptor beta chain with its context. This clone was detected once. No antigen is known for it. No per-base quality is available; no much larger clone lies one base away. These data are taken from a study of blood T cell repertoires in COVID-19 (dated by TCRdb to the early 2020s). About the full investigation: Samples from collaborators originated in the United States, Italy and Spain and spanned both the acute and convalescent phases of COVID-19. A freely available public database, intended as a resource for researchers studying the immune response to SARS-CoV-2, is where the repertoires were released. The prospective study material was composed of cDNA or gDNA derived from T cells, B-cell-depleted T cells, or PBMCs. Samples were obtained from the ongoing ImmuneRACE study (first 160 participants) and from about 1,300 subjects provided by 6 global collaborators. Nearly every sample came with metadata listing a de-identified subject ID, COVID-19 status, age in years and sex. Deeply sampled blood TCRbeta repertoires from subjects exposed to, actively infected with, or recovered from COVID-19 were included in the dataset. Where available, HLA class I and class II types were obtained from metadata supplied by the sample provider rather than from assay-based typing.

Results and caveats for the whole study, not just this receptor: How much clinical and demographic metadata was included differed by source and by participant, and the metadata was provided uncurated.

Enrolling through a virtual design, the prospective study's participants ranged in age from about 18 to 89 years and lived across roughly 23 United States geographic areas. Cohort assignment in the prospective study relied on participant-reported clinical history from a screening survey and a study questionnaire. Each participant in the prospective study had whole blood, serum and a nasopharyngeal or oropharyngeal swab collected by mobile phlebotomists. Over a roughly two-month period, participants in the prospective study had the option of providing additional blood draws and questionnaires. Before DNA extraction, prospective study blood samples were shipped either frozen or at room temperature. TCRbeta CDR3 regions were amplified from genomic DNA using the immunoSEQ Assay, a bias-controlled multiplex PCR. The original pipeline was this. Nucleated cell counts per sample were estimated from amplification of reference gene primers within the assay. To quantify the absolute abundance of each unique TCRbeta CDR3 rearrangement, sequence reads were collapsed and filtered. Productive Simpson clonality was computed per sample as the square root of Simpson's diversity index over productive rearrangements. TCRdb obtained this table from immuneACCESS and retained in-frame rearrangements with V and J assigned. These tables miss some clones; where compared with another copy, unresolved V genes account for less than half of the shortfall, and the remainder is unexplained. V, J and clone size were drawn from that table, and D and trimming were deduced from the DNA. This sample comprises around 280,000 clones, roughly 90% of them detected only once. About 1.7% of the sample is taken by the ten largest.

The germline V gene gives CDR1 as MDHEN and CDR2 as SYDVKM. From the cysteine up to the phenylalanine, the CDR3 has a length of 13 residues. Just CDR3 DNA is preserved here, 39 bases in frame from base 1. Unmatched junction bases come to 3, with V trimmed by 5 bases and J by 3 bases. This TCR was sampled from a woman in her late teens or twenties with acute COVID-19. The rearranged segments are TRBV28 and TRBJ2-7, with TRBD2 matching 8 junction bases. The sequenced sample consisted of PBMCs or T cells enriched from blood (not recorded which). The CDR3 protein sequence reads: CASSIGTSYEQYF. The DNA sequence is given as TGTGCCAGCAGTATCGGGACTAGCTACGAGCAGTACTTC.